The clone carrying this T cell receptor (beta chain) has just a few counts. No antigen is known for it. The CDR3 has 13 residues. Trimming removed 10 bases from V and 5 bases from J; junction bases left unmatched: 9. Per the germline V gene, CDR1 is MNHEY and CDR2 is SMNVEV (reference sequence). It was focal radiation plus CTLA-4 blockade with ipilimumab that patients with chemo-refractory metastatic non-small-cell lung cancer received. This sample was taken from a study of radiotherapy plus CTLA-4 blockade in lung cancer. Across the whole study: Objective response rate was over 15%; disease control rate, 31%. Whole-study findings and limits: Tumor-origin TCR clones grew in blood after radiotherapy plus ipilimumab. Strongest reported response predictors: early blood clone changes and post-radiation interferon-beta.

The table came from immunoSEQ multiplex PCR; TCRdb's copy has only in-frame clones and leaves some out. The profile shows about 36,000 clones, 85% of them singletons. The sequence was collected from a human donor with non-small cell lung cancer who had stable disease on radiotherapy plus ipilimumab. The chain has TRBV27 and TRBJ2-7, with 9 bases fitting TRBD2. The material was peripheral blood, obtained from a patient treated with radiotherapy plus ipilimumab. The CDR3: CATRRGGVDEQYF. The CDR3 DNA sequence: TGTGCCACCCGGCGGGGGGGAGTGGACGAGCAGTACTTC.